This section outlines one T cell receptor beta chain sequence together with its context. Sequencing was performed with immunoSEQ multiplex PCR; in TCRdb, only in-frame clones are kept and a portion is missing. The sample shows about 230,000 clones, roughly 85% of them seen only once. The V gene's germline CDR1 is SGHAT and CDR2 FQNNGV. There are 15 residues in the CDR3. V dropped 0 bases and J dropped 2 bases, with 9 bases sitting between them. These data come from a study of blood T cell repertoires in COVID-19. Turning to the study itself: Whether acute or convalescent, the COVID-19 samples came from the United States, Italy and Spain. PBMCs, B-cell-depleted T cells, or T cells were the source of the cDNA or gDNA that made up the material.

Those enrolled in Seattle joined during active infection and were followed longitudinally afterward. The J gene is TRBJ2-3, the V gene TRBV11-2; D possibly corresponds to TRBD1 (6 bases). The source of this sequence is a man aged 45 to 65 with COVID-19, enrolled during active disease. Sequences were obtained from peripheral blood. CDR3 loop: CASSLDQGHTDTQYF. The CDR3 DNA is TGTGCCAGCAGCTTAGATCAGGGGCACACAGATACGCAGTATTTT.